Following are 22 T cell receptor beta chains from one sample sequenced in a study of cytomegalovirus exposure and HLA in healthy donors. PCR involved 60 Vbeta and 13 Jbeta primers. Assay: immunoSEQ multiplex PCR; the TCRdb copy retains only in-frame clones and omits some. The table lists some 100,000 clones, 60% to 85% of them singletons. Sequencing was performed on PBMCs. Source of these receptors: a woman between 40 and 55 years old in good health and CMV-seropositive.

V and J are TRBV9 and TRBJ2-1, with unresolved D. The germline gives CDR1 SGDLS, CDR2 YYNGEE. The CDR3 sequence is 14 residues long. Deletions cut 7 bases from V and 1 base from J, with 12 bases between. CDR3 in amino acids: CASGTSESYNEQFF. The CDR3 DNA reads as TGTGCCAGCGGTACCTCTGAGTCCTACAATGAGCAGTTCTTC.

The CDR3 protein is CASSSGGGQPQHF. The CDR3 coding sequence is TGTGCCAGCAGTTCAGGGGGAGGTCAGCCCCAGCATTTT. This sequence joins TRBV27 and TRBJ1-5, with 7 bases aligning to TRBD1. Germline trimming cut 4 bases from V and 6 bases from J; bases unmatched to any gene: 3. This CDR3 is 13 amino acids long. Germline V gene sequence: CDR1 MNHEY, CDR2 SMNVEV (reference sequence).

This clone was detected only once. The chain joins TRBV7-3 to TRBJ2-1; 9 bases align to TRBD2. This CDR3 is 15 amino acids long. The V gene end was trimmed by 6 bases and the J gene end by 11 bases; junction bases not matched to a gene: 14. CDR1 SGHTA and CDR2 FQGTGA come from the germline V gene. The CDR3 bases are TGTGCCAGCAGTCACTCGTTAGCGGGAGTAGAGAAGCAGTTCTTC. Protein product: CASSHSLAGVEKQFF.

The J gene is TRBJ1-5, the V gene TRBV4-3; no definite D call. The length of the CDR3 is 15 residues. The germline V and J ends were trimmed by 0 bases and 5 bases, with 11 bases remaining between them. CDR1 and CDR2 from the germline V gene are LGHNA and YSLEER. The CDR3 here is CASSQDQAGHQPQHF. CDR3 coding DNA: TGCGCCAGCAGCCAAGATCAGGCAGGTCATCAGCCCCAGCATTTT.

This clone was seen more than once but under ten times. The chain recombines TRBV19 with TRBJ2-1, with 10 bases that match TRBD2. The CDR3 extends over 15 amino acids. In germline, CDR1 is LNHDA, CDR2 SQIVND (reference sequence). Trimming took 1 base from V and 3 from J; bases not matched to a gene: 0. The CDR3 loop is CASSIGLAGYNEQFF. CDR3 DNA sequence: TGTGCCAGTAGTATAGGACTAGCGGGCTACAATGAGCAGTTCTTC.

The chain employs TRBV5-4 and TRBJ2-1; unclear D gene. V was shortened by 0 bases and J by 4 bases, with 14 bases between the two germline ends. The CDR3 runs to 16 residues. Germline CDR1 and CDR2: SGHNT and YYREEE (reference sequence). The DNA of the CDR3 is TGTGCCAGCAGCTTGGGACTTCCCAAACTATACAATGAGCAGTTCTTC. Encoded protein: CASSLGLPKLYNEQFF.

This clone was counted a few times. This chain joins TRBV25-1 and TRBJ2-4; D is possibly TRBD1 (6 bases). CDR3 length: 14 residues. The germline V and J ends were trimmed by 6 bases and 7 bases, with 16 bases remaining between them. Germline V lookup: CDR1 MGHDK, CDR2 SYGVNS. The CDR3 region is CASSLTGMENIQYF. CDR3 DNA: TGTGCCAGCAGCTTAACAGGGATGGAGAACATTCAGTACTTC.

The rearrangement uses TRBV7-2 and TRBJ2-3, with TRBD2 matching over 16 bases. CDR1 is SGHTA, CDR2 FQGNSA, per germline. The J segment lost 3 bases and the V segment lost 0 bases, leaving 0 bases of the junction unmatched. The CDR3 consists of 17 residues. For the CDR3, the DNA is TGTGCCAGCAGCTTAGCGGGACTAGCGGGGGGGACAGATACGCAGTATTTT. Its protein product is CASSLAGLAGGTDTQYF.

V usage is TRBV28 and J usage is TRBJ2-7; 7 bases map to TRBD2. Germline assignment: CDR1 MDHEN and CDR2 SYDVKM. This CDR3 is built from 13 residues. The V gene end was trimmed by 7 bases and the J gene end by 7 bases; junction bases not matched to a gene: 10. The CDR3: CASKSGKPREQYF. The CDR3 bases are TGTGCCAGCAAAAGCGGGAAGCCACGGGAGCAGTACTTC.

This rearrangement joins TRBV14 to TRBJ2-1; tentative D call: TRBD1 (5 bases). Deletions cut 0 bases from V and 9 bases from J, with 9 bases between. This CDR3 contains 13 residues. Per germline, CDR1 SGHDN and CDR2 FVKESK. CDR3 amino acids: CASSQDPGFEQFF. The CDR3 DNA reads as TGTGCCAGCAGCCAAGATCCAGGGTTTGAGCAGTTCTTC.

The chain recombines TRBV7-2 with TRBJ2-5, with D possibly matching TRBD2 (6 bases). Trimming removed 4 bases at V and 1 base at J, with 13 bases between. The CDR3 consists of 15 residues. CDR1 is SGHTA and CDR2 is FQGNSA in the germline V gene. CDR3 bases: TGTGCCAGCAGCTCCCAACCGGGAGCCCAAGAGACCCAGTACTTC. It translates to CASSSQPGAQETQYF. Based on the CDR3 plus reference TRBV7-2 and TRBJ2-5, the full variable domain is GAGVSQSPSNKVTEKGKDVELRCDPISGHTALYWYRQSLGQGLEFLIYFQGNSAPDKSGLPSDRFSAERTGGSVSTLTIQRTQQEDSAVYLCASSSQPGAQETQYFGPGTRLLVL.

This clone was counted once. CDR3 bases: TGTGCCAGCAGCTTAATTTCGGCGGGAGGGCTTGGATTGGGAGAGCAGTACTTC. Protein: CASSLISAGGLGLGEQYF. The chain is built from TRBV7-8 and TRBJ2-5; TRBD2 matches at 9 bases. Germline V gene sequence: CDR1 SGHVS, CDR2 FQNEAQ. This CDR3 comprises 18 residues. V gave up 2 bases and J gave up 11 bases; unmatched junction bases: 21.

The chain's CDR3 is CSVEDRRGLNTQYF. CDR3 nucleotides: TGCAGCGTTGAAGATCGGAGAGGCCTGAATACGCAGTATTTT. The chain uses TRBV29-1 and TRBJ2-3; D unclear. V gave up 0 bases and J gave up 7 bases, with 14 bases separating them. CDR3 length equals 14 residues. Germline CDR1 SQVTM, CDR2 ANQGSEA.

The CDR3 protein is CASSSGQTVTPELFF. CDR3 sequence (DNA): TGTGCCAGCAGCTCGGGACAGACAGTAACCCCGGAGCTGTTTTTT. This chain links TRBV5-4 with TRBJ2-2, with 7 bases that match TRBD1. The CDR3 loop spans 15 amino acids. Trimming removed 3 bases from V and 10 bases from J; junction bases left unmatched: 12. Germline CDR1 reads SGHNT; CDR2 reads YYREEE (reference sequence).

This clone was picked up one time. This sequence joins TRBV6-5 and TRBJ2-7; TRBD1 might be the D (5 bases). The V gene's germline CDR1 is MNHEY and CDR2 SVGAGI. Trimming removed 4 bases from V and 4 bases from J, with 14 bases in between. The CDR3 totals 14 residues. The CDR3 spells CASSSYASGYEQYF. Written as DNA, the CDR3 is TGTGCCAGCAGTTCTTACGCATCAGGGTACGAGCAGTACTTC.

The chain combines TRBV5-1 with TRBJ1-1, with D unclear. CDR1 is SGHRS, CDR2 YFSETQ, per germline. This CDR3 region has 16 residues. Between the trimmed V and J ends, which lost 4 bases and 1 base, there was a span of 17 bases. The CDR3 protein is CASSRFNRGKNTEAFF. The CDR3, as DNA: TGCGCCAGCAGCCGATTTAACCGGGGAAAGAACACTGAAGCTTTCTTT.

The chain couples TRBV28 to TRBJ1-2, with D maybe TRBD1 (5 bases). Germline values: CDR1 MDHEN, CDR2 SYDVKM. The CDR3 is 14 residues long. With 10 bases removed from V and 4 bases from J, the gap between germline ends came to 19 bases. CDR3 sequence (DNA): TGTGCCACCCAGTTTGGATCAGGGTCCTATGGCTACACCTTC. Its protein is CATQFGSGSYGYTF.

The chain joins TRBV7-8 to TRBJ2-5; D gene ambiguous. TRBJ2-7 explains the end of the DNA better; the J call may be wrong. The CDR3 totals 12 residues. Germline assignment: CDR1 SGHVS and CDR2 FQNEAQ. The CDR3 loop reads CASSADFYEQYF. As DNA, the CDR3 is TGTGCCAGCAGCGCCGATTTCTACGAGCAGTACTTC.

This sequence joins TRBV21-1 and TRBJ1-4; the table's TRBD1 call for D was not verified on the DNA. TRBV21-1 is deemed a pseudogene. CDR3 size: 15 residues. CDR3 residues: CASSPGQATNEKLFF. DNA for the CDR3: TGTGCCAGCAGCCCGGGACAGGCAACTAATGAAAAACTGTTTTTT.

The rearrangement uses TRBV28 and TRBJ1-6; 8 nucleotides line up with TRBD1. CDR3 length equals 16 residues. Trimming removed 6 bases from V and 9 bases from J; junction bases left unmatched: 13. Looked up from germline, CDR1 is MDHEN and CDR2 is SYDVKM. The CDR3 loop is CASRILDQGASSPLHF. The CDR3 coding sequence is TGTGCCAGCAGGATCTTGGACCAGGGGGCGTCTTCACCCCTCCACTTT.

There are a few counts of this clone. The chain combines TRBV5-1 with TRBJ2-1; tentatively, D is TRBD2 (6 bases). Per germline, CDR1 SGHRS and CDR2 YFSETQ. Trimming took off 0 bases at V and 1 base at J, with 11 bases between the two ends. The CDR3 is 16 residues long. In DNA form, the CDR3 reads TGCGCCAGCAGCTTGGCCGTAGGGAGGTCCTACAATGAGCAGTTCTTC. Translation gives CASSLAVGRSYNEQFF. Supplemented by reference TRBV5-1 and TRBJ2-1, the full variable domain reads KAGVTQTPRYLIKTRGQQVTLSCSPISGHRSVSWYQQTPGQGLQFLFEYFSETQRNKGNFPGRFSGRQFSNSRSEMNVSTLELGDSALYLCASSLAVGRSYNEQFFGPGTRLTVL.

The rearrangement uses TRBV5-8 and TRBJ1-4; TRBD1 matches 8 bases. V trimming: 2 bases; J trimming: 5 bases; junction bases outside the gene matches: 5. The CDR3 has 15 residues. Germline V gene data show CDR1 as SGHTS and CDR2 as YDEGEE. CDR3 protein: CASSFDGTGNEKLFF. The DNA for the CDR3 is TGTGCCAGCAGCTTCGACGGGACAGGAAATGAAAAACTGTTTTTT.